These 29 T cell receptor beta chains came from one sample sequenced in a study of blood T cell repertoires in COVID-19. Method: immunoSEQ multiplex PCR; TCRdb's copy keeps in-frame clones and lacks some. This table holds fewer than 150,000 clones, 70% to 90% found once. Sample: peripheral blood. The receptors were sampled from a woman in her 70s who had recovered from COVID-19.

This rearrangement joins TRBV4-3 to TRBJ2-5; 12 bases agree with TRBD2. CDR1 is LGHNA, CDR2 YSLEER, per germline. CDR3 length: 15 amino acids. J gave up 4 bases and V 4 bases, and 4 bases lay outside the gene matches. In DNA, the CDR3 is TGCGCCAGCAGCCGGGAGGGACTAGCGGGAGAGACCCAGTACTTC. Amino acids: CASSREGLAGETQYF.

The gene calls are TRBV28 and TRBJ1-4; 8 nucleotides agree with TRBD1. The junction had 13 bases not matched to a gene; V was cut back by 6 bases and J by 10 bases. The CDR3 is 15 residues long. Germline CDR1 is MDHEN and CDR2 is SYDVKM. CDR3 sequence (DNA): TGTGCCAGCAGCCGTCCAGGGGGCGCAGGGGGAAAACTGTTTTTT. Translation gives CASSRPGGAGGKLFF.

This sequence joins TRBV5-5 and TRBJ2-5; 8 bases agree with TRBD1. The V gene's germline CDR1 is SGHKS and CDR2 YYEKEE (reference sequence). The CDR3 has 14 residues. J gave up 5 bases and V 3 bases, and 6 bases lay outside the gene matches. CDR3 DNA sequence: TGTGCCAGCAGCTGGGGACAGGCCGGGGAGACCCAGTACTTC. This sequence encodes CASSWGQAGETQYF. The full variable domain, completed using reference TRBV5-5 and TRBJ2-5, is DAGVTQSPTHLIKTRGQQVTLRCSPISGHKSVSWYQQVLGQGPQFIFQYYEKEERGRGNFPDRFSARQFPNYSSELNVNALLLGDSALYLCASSWGQAGETQYFGPGTRLLVL.

The V gene is TRBV5-4, the J gene TRBJ1-5, with TRBD1 identical over 7 bases. The junction had 6 bases not matched to a gene; V was cut back by 0 bases and J by 6 bases. The CDR3 has 15 residues. Germline V gene lookup returns CDR1 SGHNT and CDR2 YYREEE (reference sequence). In DNA form, the CDR3 reads TGTGCCAGCAGCTTGGACAGGGGAATAGTTCAGCCCCAGCATTTT. Translation gives CASSLDRGIVQPQHF. Filled out from reference TRBV5-4 and TRBJ1-5, the complete variable domain reads ETGVTQSPTHLIKTRGQQVTLRCSSQSGHNTVSWYQQALGQGPQFIFQYYREEENGRGNFPPRFSGLQFPNYSSELNVNALELDDSALYLCASSLDRGIVQPQHFGDGTRLSIL.

This clone was detected only a few times. The chain has TRBV2 and TRBJ1-6, with TRBD1 matching over 7 bases. The CDR3 contains 14 residues. The germline V gene encodes CDR1 SNHLY and CDR2 FYNNEI. V lost 7 bases and J lost 4; bases outside the gene matches: 4. For the CDR3, the DNA is TGTGCCAGCACCGCAGGGGGTTATAATTCACCCCTCCACTTT. Translated, it gives CASTAGGYNSPLHF.

This chain joins TRBV5-8 and TRBJ2-7, with 9 bases lining up with TRBD1. Trimming took 4 bases from V and 7 from J; bases not matched to a gene: 9. The CDR3 covers 14 residues. The germline gives CDR1 SGHTS, CDR2 YDEGEE. The CDR3 sequence: CASSRHRGLREQYF. The CDR3, as DNA: TGTGCCAGCAGCCGGCACAGGGGGCTTCGGGAGCAGTACTTC.

The rearrangement uses TRBV7-2 and TRBJ2-7; TRBD1 might be the D (6 bases). Germline values: CDR1 SGHTA, CDR2 FQGNSA. Trimming stripped 5 bases from V and 0 bases from J, with 14 bases between. The CDR3 spans 15 residues. The CDR3 region has the DNA TGTGCCAGCAGCCGTTTGACAGGTCCCTCCTACGAGCAGTACTTC. Its translation is CASSRLTGPSYEQYF.

The CDR3 DNA is TGTGCCAGCAGCTTAATGGGCAGAATCACCGGGGAGCTGTTTTTT. This sequence encodes CASSLMGRITGELFF. The genes are TRBV7-2 and TRBJ2-2; D ambiguous. V shed 2 bases and J shed 4 bases, with 11 bases lying between them. The CDR3 contains 15 residues. Per the germline V gene, CDR1 is SGHTA and CDR2 is FQGNSA.

This chain connects TRBV5-4 to TRBJ2-4; tentative D call: TRBD1 (6 bases). Trimming took off 0 bases at V and 0 bases at J, with 10 bases between the two ends. Looked up from germline, CDR1 is SGHNT and CDR2 is YYREEE (reference sequence). CDR3 length: 16 amino acids. The chain's CDR3 is CASSLGLGQAKNIQYF. The CDR3 coding sequence is TGTGCCAGCAGCTTGGGGTTGGGACAAGCCAAAAACATTCAGTACTTC.

The chain couples TRBV7-3 to TRBJ2-1; 10 nucleotides align to TRBD2. This CDR3 has 15 residues. From germline, CDR1 is SGHTA and CDR2 FQGTGA. The trim removed 5 bases at V and 8 bases at J, leaving 9 bases unmatched. CDR3 region: CASSALGLAVDEQFF. CDR3 in DNA: TGTGCCAGCAGCGCGCTCGGACTAGCGGTGGATGAGCAGTTCTTC.

CDR3 nucleotide sequence: TGTGCCAGCAGCCCCGGGAGACAGTATGGCTACACCTTC. This codes for CASSPGRQYGYTF. V and J are TRBV7-3 and TRBJ1-2; weak D call: TRBD1 (5 bases). Trimming stripped 5 bases from V and 5 bases from J, with 12 bases between. Germline V gives CDR1 SGHTA, CDR2 FQGTGA. CDR3 length: 13 residues.

This clone showed up just once. Its ends do not fully match the called genes, so a read error is possible. Written as DNA, the CDR3 is TGTGCTAGCAGCCCCGACAGGGTGGGCGAGCAGTTCTTC. Amino acid sequence: CASSPDRVGEQFF. The chain has TRBV7-7 and TRBJ2-1; 7 positions agree with TRBD1. Germline V CDR1 and CDR2: SSHAT, FNYEAQ (reference sequence). CDR3 length: 13 residues.

This sequence joins TRBV4-3 and TRBJ1-3, with D perhaps TRBD1 (5 bases). The CDR3 is 17 amino acids. The V end was cut by 0 bases, the J end by 2 bases, with 14 bases between. Germline loops: CDR1 LGHNA, CDR2 YSLEER. The CDR3 DNA follows: TGCGCCAGCAGCCAAGACCCTACCCGGGGGGCTGGAAACACCATATATTTT. Amino acid sequence: CASSQDPTRGAGNTIYF.

V usage is TRBV10-3 and J usage is TRBJ2-7; 14 bases are shared with TRBD2. CDR1 is ENHRY and CDR2 is SYGVKD in the germline V gene. The CDR3 runs to 17 residues. The V and J ends lost 6 bases and 3 bases, in that order; junction bases with no gene match: 10. CDR3 in amino acids: CAIREGLAGAGGYEQYF. CDR3 coding DNA: TGTGCCATCAGGGAGGGACTAGCGGGAGCTGGGGGCTACGAGCAGTACTTC.

The chain combines TRBV7-2 with TRBJ2-7; D uncertain. The CDR3 loop spans 12 amino acids. The V end was cut by 5 bases, the J end by 4 bases, with 9 bases between. The germline gives CDR1 SGHTA, CDR2 FQGNSA. The CDR3 sequence: CASSPHPYEQYF. The CDR3 nucleotides read TGTGCCAGCAGCCCCCATCCATACGAGCAGTACTTC.

This clone was detected once. This sequence joins TRBV4-3 and TRBJ2-3; D might be TRBD1 (5 bases). Germline V CDR1 and CDR2: LGHNA, YSLEER. The CDR3 consists of 16 residues. V lost 4 bases and J lost 0, with 14 bases in between. DNA of the CDR3: TGCGCCAGCAGCCCAGGGCCGCGACCTAGCACAGATACGCAGTATTTT. This translates into CASSPGPRPSTDTQYF.

V usage is TRBV20-1 and J usage is TRBJ2-5, with D unclear. The germline V gene encodes CDR1 DFQATT and CDR2 SNEGSKA (reference sequence). This CDR3 has 11 residues. The V gene lost 6 bases and the J gene lost 5 bases, with 10 bases spanning the gap. CDR3 amino acids: CSAARPETQYF. Written as DNA, the CDR3 is TGCAGTGCCGCTAGGCCGGAGACCCAGTACTTC.

This clone was seen more than once but under ten times. The chain recombines TRBV6-2 or TRBV6-3 with TRBJ1-2, with 7 bases identical to TRBD1. Losses at the gene ends were 6 bases for V and 0 bases for J; bases not matched to a gene: 10. This CDR3 has 16 residues. The germline CDR1 and CDR2 sequences are MNHEY and SVGEGT. The DNA of the CDR3 is TGTGCCAGCAGCCCCAGACAGGGCACCGCTAACTATGGCTACACCTTC. Protein sequence: CASSPRQGTANYGYTF.

The J gene is TRBJ1-3, the V gene TRBV10-3; D is possibly TRBD1 (5 bases). Germline CDR1 and CDR2: ENHRY and SYGVKD. V shed 8 bases and J shed 5 bases, with 10 bases lying between them. There are 12 residues in the CDR3. This CDR3 reads CAIGQGRNTIYF. CDR3 nucleotides: TGTGCCATCGGGCAGGGAAGAAACACCATATATTTT.

This chain uses TRBV6-2 or TRBV6-3 with TRBJ2-7, with 9 positions matching TRBD2. CDR1 and CDR2 from the germline V gene are MNHEY and SVGEGT. This CDR3 is 14 amino acids long. The V segment lost 6 bases and the J segment 11 bases; nucleotides outside the gene matches: 14. The CDR3 sequence is CASSPDTSGSREYF. The CDR3 region has the DNA TGTGCCAGCAGCCCCGATACTAGCGGGTCCAGGGAGTACTTC.

V is TRBV5-8 and J is TRBJ2-3; no clear D gene. Germline V gene data show CDR1 as SGHTS and CDR2 as YDEGEE. Trimming left V 6 bases short and J 2 bases short, with 4 bases between. The CDR3 extends over 11 amino acids. The CDR3 protein is CASTLTDTQYF. The DNA for the CDR3 is TGTGCCAGCACTCTCACAGATACGCAGTATTTT.

This rearrangement joins TRBV15 to TRBJ2-5; TRBD1 matches 8 bases. Losses at the gene ends were 6 bases for V and 10 bases for J; bases not matched to a gene: 13. Per germline, CDR1 LNHNV and CDR2 YYDKDF (reference sequence). This CDR3 is built from 14 residues. In DNA, the CDR3 is TGTGCCACCAGAGCCCAAGGGGCAGGGGGCGTCCAGTACTTC. Encoded protein: CATRAQGAGGVQYF.

The rearrangement joins TRBV11-2 to TRBJ2-7; 8 nucleotides agree with TRBD1. V lost 5 bases to trimming and J lost 5 bases; unmatched junction nucleotides: 11. The CDR3 runs 15 residues. Germline V CDR1 and CDR2: SGHAT, FQNNGV. DNA for the CDR3: TGTGCCAGCAGCCCCCTCTGGACAGGGATTGACGAGCAGTACTTC. Protein product: CASSPLWTGIDEQYF. Supplemented by reference TRBV11-2 and TRBJ2-7, the full variable domain reads EAGVAQSPRYKIIEKRQSVAFWCNPISGHATLYWYQQILGQGPKLLIQFQNNGVVDDSQLPKDRFSAERLKGVDSTLKIQPAKLEDSAVYLCASSPLWTGIDEQYFGPGTRLTVT.

The rearrangement links TRBV7-2 to TRBJ2-1; maybe TRBD2 (6 bases). V was clipped by 4 bases and J by 0 bases, with 13 bases between them. This CDR3 is built from 16 residues. The germline gives CDR1 SGHTA, CDR2 FQGNSA. CDR3 sequence reads: CASSWRRAGSYNEQFF. CDR3 sequence (DNA): TGTGCCAGCAGCTGGCGGAGGGCGGGCTCCTACAATGAGCAGTTCTTC.

This chain links TRBV7-2 with TRBJ2-2; no clear D. Trimming cost V 5 bases and J 8 bases, with 12 bases left between them. The CDR3 spans 13 residues. Germline V lookup: CDR1 SGHTA, CDR2 FQGNSA. The CDR3 protein is CASSPSRQGELFF. CDR3 DNA sequence: TGTGCCAGCAGCCCCAGCAGGCAGGGGGAGCTGTTTTTT. Full variable domain (rest looked up from reference TRBV7-2 and TRBJ2-2): GAGVSQSPSNKVTEKGKDVELRCDPISGHTALYWYRQSLGQGLEFLIYFQGNSAPDKSGLPSDRFSAERTGGSVSTLTIQRTQQEDSAVYLCASSPSRQGELFFGEGSRLTVL.

This clone appeared a single time. The chain combines TRBV19 with TRBJ1-2; perhaps TRBD1 as D (5 bases). The CDR3 extends over 17 amino acids. Trimming stripped 2 bases from V and 8 bases from J, with 24 bases between. The germline gives CDR1 LNHDA, CDR2 SQIVND (reference sequence). The CDR3 is CASSISFSRVDPKGYTF. DNA for the CDR3: TGTGCCAGTAGTATATCATTTTCCAGGGTGGATCCGAAAGGCTACACCTTC.

The V gene is TRBV19, the J gene TRBJ2-5, with D tentatively TRBD1 (6 bases). The V gene's germline CDR1 is LNHDA and CDR2 SQIVND (reference sequence). CDR3 length: 16 residues. Trimming took off 5 bases at V and 5 bases at J, with 21 bases between the two ends. The CDR3 nucleotides read TGTGCCAGTAGTCCGGCTTGGGCAGGGGCAGTGGAGACCCAGTACTTC. This gives the protein CASSPAWAGAVETQYF.

The CDR3 nucleotides read TGTGCCAGCAGTTTAAGATACGGACTTAATGAAAAACTGTTTTTT. Encoded protein: CASSLRYGLNEKLFF. The chain employs TRBV28 and TRBJ1-4, with D unresolved. The CDR3 runs to 15 residues. V was cut by 2 bases and J by 4 bases, with 11 bases left in between. The V gene's germline CDR1 is MDHEN and CDR2 SYDVKM.

The rearrangement links TRBV12-5 to TRBJ2-3; TRBD2 aligns across 7 bases. The V segment lost 5 bases and the J segment 4 bases; nucleotides outside the gene matches: 3. The CDR3 length is 13 residues. Germline CDR1 and CDR2: LGHNT and FRNRAP. In DNA form, the CDR3 reads TGTGCTAGTGGTCCTAGCGGTCCAGATACGCAGTATTTT. Encoded protein: CASGPSGPDTQYF.